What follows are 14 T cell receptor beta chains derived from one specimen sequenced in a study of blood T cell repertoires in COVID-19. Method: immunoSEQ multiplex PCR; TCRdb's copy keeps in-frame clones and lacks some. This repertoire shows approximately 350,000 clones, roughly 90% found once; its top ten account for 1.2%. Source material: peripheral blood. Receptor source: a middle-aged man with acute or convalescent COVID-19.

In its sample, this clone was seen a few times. The CDR3 DNA reads TGTGCCAGCAGTGCTAGCTCCTACAATGAGCAGTTCTTC. Protein sequence: CASSASSYNEQFF. V gene TRBV6-4 combines with J gene TRBJ2-1; D remains unclear. V was trimmed by 4 bases and J by 0 bases, leaving 4 bases between them. There are 13 residues in the CDR3. Germline V gives CDR1 MRHNA, CDR2 SNTAGT.

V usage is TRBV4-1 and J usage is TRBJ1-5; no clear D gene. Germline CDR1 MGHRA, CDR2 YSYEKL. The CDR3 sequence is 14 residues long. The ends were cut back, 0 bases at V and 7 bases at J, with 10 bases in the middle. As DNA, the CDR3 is TGCGCCAGCAGCCAAGATCGTTCCAGGCAGCCCCAGCATTTT. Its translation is CASSQDRSRQPQHF.

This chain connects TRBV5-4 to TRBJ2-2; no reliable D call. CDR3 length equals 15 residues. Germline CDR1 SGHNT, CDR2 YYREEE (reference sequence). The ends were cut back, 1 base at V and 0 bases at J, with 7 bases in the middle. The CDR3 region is CASSLPEANTGELFF. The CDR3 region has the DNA TGTGCCAGCAGCTTGCCCGAGGCGAACACCGGGGAGCTGTTTTTT.

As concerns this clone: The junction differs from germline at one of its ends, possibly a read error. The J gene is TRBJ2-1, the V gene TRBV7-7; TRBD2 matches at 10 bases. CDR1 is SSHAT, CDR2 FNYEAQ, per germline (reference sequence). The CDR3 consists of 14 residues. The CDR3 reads CASSLGAGGHEQFF. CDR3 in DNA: TGTGCTAGCAGCTTAGGAGCGGGGGGGCATGAGCAGTTCTTC.

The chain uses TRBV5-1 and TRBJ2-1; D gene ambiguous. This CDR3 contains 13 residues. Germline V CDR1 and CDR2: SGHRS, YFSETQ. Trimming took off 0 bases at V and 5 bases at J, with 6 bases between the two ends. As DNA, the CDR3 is TGCGCCAGCAGCTTGGGACAAGACAATGAGCAGTTCTTC. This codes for CASSLGQDNEQFF.

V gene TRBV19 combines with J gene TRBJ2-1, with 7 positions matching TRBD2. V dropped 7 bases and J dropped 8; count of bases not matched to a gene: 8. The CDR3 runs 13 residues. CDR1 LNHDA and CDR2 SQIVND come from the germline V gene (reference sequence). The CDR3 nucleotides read TGTGCCAGTAAGGGGCGGGAGTTCGATGAGCAGTTCTTC. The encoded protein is CASKGREFDEQFF. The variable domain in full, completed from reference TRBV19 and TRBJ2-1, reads DGGITQSPKYLFRKEGQNVTLSCEQNLNHDAMYWYRQDPGQGLRLIYYSQIVNDFQKGDIAEGYSVSREKKESFPLTVTSAQKNPTAFYLCASKGREFDEQFFGPGTRLTVL.

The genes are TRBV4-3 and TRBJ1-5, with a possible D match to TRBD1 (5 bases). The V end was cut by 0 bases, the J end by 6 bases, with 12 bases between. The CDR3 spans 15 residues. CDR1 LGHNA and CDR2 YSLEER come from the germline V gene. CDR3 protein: CASSQDRQPLQPQHF. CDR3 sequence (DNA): TGCGCCAGCAGCCAAGATCGACAGCCTCTTCAGCCCCAGCATTTT.

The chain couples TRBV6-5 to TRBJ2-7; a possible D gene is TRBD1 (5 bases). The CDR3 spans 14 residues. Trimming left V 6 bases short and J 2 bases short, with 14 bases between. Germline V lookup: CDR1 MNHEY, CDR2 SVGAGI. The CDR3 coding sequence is TGTGCCAGCAGACCTCAGGGCGGCACCTACGAGCAGTACTTC. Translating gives CASRPQGGTYEQYF.

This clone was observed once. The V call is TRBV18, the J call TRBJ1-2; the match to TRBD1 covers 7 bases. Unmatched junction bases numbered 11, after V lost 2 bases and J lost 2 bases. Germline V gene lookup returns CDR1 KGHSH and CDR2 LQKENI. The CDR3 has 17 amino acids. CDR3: CASSPNFQTGRNYGYTF. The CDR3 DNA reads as TGTGCCAGCTCACCAAATTTCCAGACAGGGCGGAACTATGGCTACACCTTC.

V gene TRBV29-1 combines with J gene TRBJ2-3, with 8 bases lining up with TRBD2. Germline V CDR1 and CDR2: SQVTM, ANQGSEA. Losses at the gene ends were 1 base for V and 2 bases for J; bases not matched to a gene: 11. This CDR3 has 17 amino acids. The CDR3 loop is CSVEAGGYRRSTDTQYF. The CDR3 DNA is TGCAGCGTTGAAGCGGGAGGGTACAGGCGATCCACAGATACGCAGTATTTT.

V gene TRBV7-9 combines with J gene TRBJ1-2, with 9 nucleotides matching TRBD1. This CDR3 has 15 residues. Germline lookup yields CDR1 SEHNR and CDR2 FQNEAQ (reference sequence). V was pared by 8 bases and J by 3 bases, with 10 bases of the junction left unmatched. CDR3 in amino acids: CASYYSRDRDYGYTF. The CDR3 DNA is TGTGCCAGCTATTACTCGAGGGACAGGGACTATGGCTACACCTTC.

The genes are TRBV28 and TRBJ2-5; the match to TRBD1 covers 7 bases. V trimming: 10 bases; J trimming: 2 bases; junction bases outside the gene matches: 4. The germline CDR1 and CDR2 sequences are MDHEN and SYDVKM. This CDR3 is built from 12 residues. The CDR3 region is CATRTGQETQYF. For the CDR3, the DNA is TGTGCCACCCGGACAGGACAAGAGACCCAGTACTTC.

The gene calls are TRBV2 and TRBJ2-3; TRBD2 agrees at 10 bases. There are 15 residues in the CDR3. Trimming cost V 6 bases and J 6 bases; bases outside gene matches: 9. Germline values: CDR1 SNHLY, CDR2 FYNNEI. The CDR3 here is CASRQTAGGPDTQYF. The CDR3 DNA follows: TGTGCCAGCAGGCAAACAGCGGGAGGGCCGGATACGCAGTATTTT. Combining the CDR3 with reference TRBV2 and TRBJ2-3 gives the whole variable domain EPEVTQTPSHQVTQMGQEVILRCVPISNHLYFYWYRQILGQKVEFLVSFYNNEISEKSEIFDDQFSVERPDGSNFTLKIRSTKLEDSAMYFCASRQTAGGPDTQYFGPGTRLTVL.

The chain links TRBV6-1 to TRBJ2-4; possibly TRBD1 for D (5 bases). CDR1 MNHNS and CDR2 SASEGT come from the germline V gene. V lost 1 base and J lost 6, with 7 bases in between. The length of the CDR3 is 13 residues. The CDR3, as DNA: TGTGCCAGCAGTGAAGTAAGGGGAAACATTCAGTACTTC. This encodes CASSEVRGNIQYF.